The 10 T cell receptor beta chains in this list originate from one sample, sequenced in a study of glioma-infiltrating T cells after dendritic cell vaccination (dated by TCRdb to about 2016). This specimen's time point label, per the study, means: after dendritic cell vaccination, including at tumor progression/relapse. Library creation used the immunoSEQ multiplex PCR assay. What TCRdb holds here is the immuneACCESS table cut down to in-frame rearrangements. Part of the clones is not present; checked against another copy, under half of the missing clones reflect an unresolved V gene, and the others are unexplained. This sample holds around 10,000 clones; about 80% were observed only once. Over 40% of the sample belongs to the ten largest clones. The starting material was blood, obtained after dendritic cell vaccination. The receptors were sampled from a human donor with glioblastoma.

This clone appeared a few times. J is TRBJ1-2 and V is TRBV5-1; D gene uncertain. The V end was cut by 0 bases, the J end by 1 base, with 10 bases between. CDR1 SGHRS and CDR2 YFSETQ come from the germline V gene. The length of the CDR3 is 15 residues. The CDR3 here is CASSLGEPRNYGYTF. The CDR3 nucleotides are TGCGCCAGCAGCTTGGGGGAGCCGCGTAACTATGGCTACACCTTC. The whole variable domain, remainder taken from reference TRBV5-1 and TRBJ1-2, is KAGVTQTPRYLIKTRGQQVTLSCSPISGHRSVSWYQQTPGQGLQFLFEYFSETQRNKGNFPGRFSGRQFSNSRSEMNVSTLELGDSALYLCASSLGEPRNYGYTFGSGTRLTVV.

The rearrangement links TRBV6-5 to TRBJ2-7; 11 bases align to TRBD2. V lost 2 bases and J lost 3; bases outside the gene matches: 0. Germline values: CDR1 MNHEY, CDR2 SVGAGI. The CDR3 spans 14 residues. In DNA form, the CDR3 reads TGTGCCAGCAGTTACGGGACTAGCGGCTACGAGCAGTACTTC. It specifies CASSYGTSGYEQYF.

The V gene is TRBV7-2, the J gene TRBJ2-7; TRBD1 agrees at 10 bases. Germline assignment: CDR1 SGHTA and CDR2 FQGNSA. With V trimmed by 1 base and J by 5 bases, 5 bases remained unmatched. The length of the CDR3 is 15 residues. Written as DNA, the CDR3 is TGTGCCAGCAGCTTAGGCGGGACAGGGGTAAACGAGCAGTACTTC. It codes for CASSLGGTGVNEQYF.

This chain connects TRBV27 to TRBJ2-1; 9 bases are shared with TRBD1. After removal of 5 bases from V and 5 bases from J, the junction contained 7 bases not matched to a gene. Germline V gene data show CDR1 as MNHEY and CDR2 as SMNVEV (reference sequence). CDR3 length: 15 amino acids. The CDR3 nucleotides are TGTGCCAGCAGTCAATACAGGGGGCAAAACAATGAGCAGTTCTTC. This sequence encodes CASSQYRGQNNEQFF.

The J gene is TRBJ2-2, the V gene TRBV9, with TRBD2 matching 8 bases. This CDR3 region has 15 residues. V dropped 4 bases and J dropped 5; count of bases not matched to a gene: 7. Germline CDR1 and CDR2: SGDLS and YYNGEE. CDR3 protein: CASSPVLADTGELFF. CDR3 nucleotides: TGTGCCAGCAGCCCGGTACTAGCGGATACCGGGGAGCTGTTTTTT. Full variable domain (missing parts from reference TRBV9 and TRBJ2-2): DSGVTQTPKHLITATGQRVTLRCSPRSGDLSVYWYQQSLDQGLQFLIQYYNGEERAKGNILERFSAQQFPDLHSELNLSSLELGDSALYFCASSPVLADTGELFFGEGSRLTVL.

The CDR3 sequence is CASSLQTGATEAFF. CDR3 bases: TGTGCCAGCAGTCTACAGACAGGGGCGACTGAAGCTTTCTTT. The chain employs TRBV6-6 and TRBJ1-1, with 8 bases aligning to TRBD1. CDR1 and CDR2 (germline): MNHNY, SVGAGI (reference sequence). V lost 5 bases, J lost 5 bases, and 7 bases stayed unmatched. CDR3 size: 14 residues.

The chain carries TRBV7-2 and TRBJ2-2; D is possibly TRBD2 (6 bases). The germline gives CDR1 SGHTA, CDR2 FQGNSA. The V end lost 4 bases, the J end lost 6 bases, and 9 bases lay between the germline ends. The CDR3 extends over 13 amino acids. The CDR3 nucleotides read TGTGCCAGCAGCTCTCTAGCGCCCGGGGAGCTGTTTTTT. Its translation: CASSSLAPGELFF.

J is TRBJ2-3 and V is TRBV5-1; D remains unclear. This CDR3 spans 14 amino acids. Looked up from germline, CDR1 is SGHRS and CDR2 is YFSETQ. V dropped 4 bases and J dropped 5 bases, with 14 bases sitting between them. The CDR3 region is CASSQAMGGDTQYF. The CDR3 DNA reads as TGCGCCAGCAGCCAGGCTATGGGTGGAGATACGCAGTATTTT.

By proportion, this clone is medium-sized. This chain uses TRBV6-5 with TRBJ2-7, with a possible D match to TRBD1 (5 bases). The CDR3 runs 16 residues. The germline CDR1 and CDR2 sequences are MNHEY and SVGAGI. Trimming removed 0 bases at V and 5 bases at J, with 17 bases between. The CDR3 region is CASSYSPGNAVNEQYF. The CDR3 nucleotides are TGTGCCAGCAGTTACTCTCCAGGGAATGCGGTAAACGAGCAGTACTTC.

This CDR3 reads CASSFPPRTSGRLEQFF. CDR3 bases: TGTGCCAGCAGTTTCCCCCCAAGGACTAGCGGGAGGCTTGAGCAGTTCTTC. The chain carries TRBV28 and TRBJ2-1; 14 positions match TRBD2. The length of the CDR3 is 17 residues. Trimming removed 3 bases from V and 9 bases from J; junction bases left unmatched: 10. Germline V lookup: CDR1 MDHEN, CDR2 SYDVKM.